These 2 T cell receptor beta chains originate from one sample sequenced in a study of control samples from healthy donors and cancer patients. Some clones are missing from TCRdb's copy, which holds only in-frame ones; the method was immunoSEQ multiplex PCR. Counted here are 65,000 to 90,000 clones, about 94% occurring once; the ten biggest clones make up under 3.5%. The sequencing input was blood. The receptors originated from a woman younger than 45 in good health.

The genes are TRBV6-5 and TRBJ2-5, with D possibly being TRBD1 (5 bases). This CDR3 spans 11 amino acids. Trimming shortened V by 5 bases and J by 7 bases, and 8 bases separated the two germline ends. The germline CDR1 and CDR2 sequences are MNHEY and SVGAGI. This CDR3 is CASSQGSTQYF. The CDR3 DNA reads as TGTGCCAGCAGTCAGGGCTCGACCCAGTACTTC.

The chain uses TRBV6-5 and TRBJ1-5; D remains unclear. The CDR3 spans 15 residues. Germline V gene data show CDR1 as MNHEY and CDR2 as SVGAGI. V dropped 7 bases and J dropped 5 bases, with 18 bases sitting between them. This CDR3 reads CASTPRPGSDQPQHF. In DNA form, the CDR3 reads TGTGCCAGCACTCCACGTCCGGGGTCCGATCAGCCCCAGCATTTT.